Listed below are T cell receptor beta chains from one sample, sequenced in a study of CD8 T cells in ankylosing spondylitis. TCRdb re-called the 5' RACE reads through MiXCR, storing one row per CDR3 protein. The data show approximately 250,000 distinct CDR3 sequences, roughly 8.2% seen once. The sequenced sample consisted of blood, either unsorted or a sorted T cell fraction (not recorded which). The source is a female donor with ankylosing spondylitis or in good health (not recorded which). The CDR3 runs from the conserved cysteine through the conserved F or W. The D gene is left open where the match is weak. Clone size, where shown, is once, few, many, or a class for clones that have expanded.

>.|TRBJ2-5|TRBV10-3|many
TGTGCCATCTCTAGGGGAGATTTTTTGGAGACCCAGTACTTC
CAISRGDFLETQYF
>.|TRBJ2-7|TRBV20-1|many
TGCAGTGCCTCGGCAGCCCGGGACGAGCAGTACTTC
CSASAARDEQYF
>TRBD2|TRBJ2-1|TRBV10-3|many
TGTGCCATCACCCTCCGGAGGGGACTAGCGGGAGCGGGCGATGAGCAGTTCTTC
CAITLRRGLAGAGDEQFF
>TRBD2|TRBJ2-1|TRBV19|few
TGTGCCAGTAGTACCCCGGGGGGGGCCTCCAATGAGCAGTTCTTC
CASSTPGGASNEQFF
>.|TRBJ1-1|TRBV19|many
TGTGCCAGTAGGGGGTCTCTTACGAACACTGAAGCTTTCTTT
CASRGSLTNTEAFF
>.|TRBJ2-1|TRBV5-1|many
TGCGCCAGCAGCAACGGGACCCTGGGAAATGAGCAGTTCTTC
CASSNGTLGNEQFF
>TRBD2|TRBJ2-1|TRBV7-8|.
TGTGCCACCCACGGGACTAGCGGGAGAGATGAGCAGTTCTTC
CATHGTSGRDEQFF
>.|TRBJ1-5|TRBV6-1|many
TGTGCCAGCAGTACGGCGGGGGGGGGAGATCAGCCCCAGCATTTT
CASSTAGGGDQPQHF
>TRBD2|TRBJ2-1|TRBV5-1|many
TGCGCCAGCAGCCCTTCGGGGGGGGGACCCTCCATAAATGAGCAGTTCTTC
CASSPSGGGPSINEQFF
>.|TRBJ2-7|TRBV11-2|many
TGTGCCAGCAGCTCCCACAAACGCCACGAGCAGTACTTC
CASSSHKRHEQYF
>.|TRBJ2-1|TRBV11-2|many
TGTGCCAGCAGCTTAAATGCACGAGCGGGCGATGAGCAGTTCTTC
CASSLNARAGDEQFF
>.|TRBJ1-3|TRBV6-5|few
TGTGCCTGCAGTTACGGTACAGGCGGAGACACCATATATTTT
CACSYGTGGDTIYF
>.|TRBJ2-1|TRBV7-8|many
TGTGCCAGCAGCCCCCGCGGAGGAGAATACAATGAGCAGTTCTTC
CASSPRGGEYNEQFF
>.|TRBJ2-7|TRBV20-1|many
TGCAGTGCTAGCTCCGTAACGAGGAGGCCGATCTACGAGCAGTACTTC
CSASSVTRRPIYEQYF
>.|TRBJ2-2|TRBV5-4|.
TGTGCCAGCAGCGGGGCCGAAGTGGCCGGGGAGCTGTTTTTT
CASSGAEVAGELFF
>.|TRBJ2-3|TRBV5-5|many
TGTGCCTCTACCTCCGGCAGGAGCACAGATACGCAGTATTTT
CASTSGRSTDTQYF
>.|TRBJ2-4|TRBV3-1|many
TGTGCCAGCAGCCAGGGATTCAGGGGAGCCCGAAGAAACATTCAGTACTTC
CASSQGFRGARRNIQYF
>.|TRBJ2-1|TRBV21-1|many
TGTGCCAGCAGCACGGACAAGAACCACTACAATGAGCAGTTCTTC
CASSTDKNHYNEQFF
>.|TRBJ1-2|TRBV5-4|many
TGTGCCAGCAGCTTGAAGGGGCTTGGCTATGGCTACACCTTC
CASSLKGLGYGYTF
>TRBD2|TRBJ2-1|TRBV11-2|.
TGTGCCAGCAGCTTAGGACTAGCGGGTCCCCGCTCCTACAATGAGCAGTTCTTC
CASSLGLAGPRSYNEQFF
>.|TRBJ1-1|TRBV20-1|few
TGCAGTGCTAGAGATGGGGGAAAACTGGGCACTGAAGCTTTCTTT
CSARDGGKLGTEAFF
>.|TRBJ2-3|TRBV20-1|many
TGCAGTGCTATCTCCAGCGTATCTAGCACAGATACGCAGTATTTT
CSAISSVSSTDTQYF
>.|TRBJ2-1|TRBV4-3|many
TGCGCCAGCAGCCAGGGGGGCGGCTCCTACAATGAGCAGTTCTTC
CASSQGGGSYNEQFF
>.|TRBJ2-2|TRBV12-3/TRBV12-4|few
TGTGCCAGCAGTTTAGGCCAGGGTTACCCCGGGGAGCTGTTTTTT
CASSLGQGYPGELFF
>.|TRBJ2-4|TRBV28|many
TGTGCCAGCAGGGGAGTCTTAGCCAAAAACATTCAGTACTTC
CASRGVLAKNIQYF
>.|TRBJ2-2|TRBV11-1|.
TGTGCCAGCAGCTCCCGGACAGGGAGGGGCACCGGGGAGCTGTTTTTT
CASSSRTGRGTGELFF
>.|TRBJ1-6|TRBV12-3/TRBV12-4|many
TGTGCCAGCACCTCCCAGGGCGGGGATAATTCACCCCTCCACTTT
CASTSQGGDNSPLHF
>TRBD2|TRBJ2-2|TRBV9|many
TGTGCCAGCAGCGGGGGACTAGCGGGAGTGGGTACCGGGGAGCTGTTTTTT
CASSGGLAGVGTGELFF
>.|TRBJ1-4|TRBV3-1|few
TGTGCCAGCAGCCAAGATCGGGAGATCGGAAAACTGTTTTTT
CASSQDREIGKLFF
>TRBD2|TRBJ2-1|TRBV3-1|many
TGTGCCAGCAGCCAAGATTTTATAGCGGGAGGTGGGAATGAGCAGTTCTTC
CASSQDFIAGGGNEQFF
>TRBD1|TRBJ2-3|TRBV5-1|.
TGCGCCAGCAGCTTCGGACAGGGCGTGGATACGCAGTATTTT
CASSFGQGVDTQYF
>TRBD1|TRBJ1-6|TRBV20-1|many
TGCAGTGCTGACCCCGGACAGGGGGCCTATAATTCACCCCTCCACTTT
CSADPGQGAYNSPLHF
>.|TRBJ2-2|TRBV4-3|many
TGCGCCAGCAGCCGGCGGCCTAACACCGGGGAGCTGTTTTTT
CASSRRPNTGELFF
>TRBD2|TRBJ2-7|TRBV20-1|many
TGCAGTGCTAGCCTAGCGGGAAGCCACGAGCAGTACTTC
CSASLAGSHEQYF
>.|TRBJ1-5|TRBV20-1|many
TGCAGTGCTATTACGGGCAATCAGCCCCAGCATTTT
CSAITGNQPQHF
>TRBD1|TRBJ2-1|TRBV15|.
TGTGCCACCAGCCCCCTGGACAGGGGTGGCAATGAGCAGTTCTTC
CATSPLDRGGNEQFF
>.|TRBJ2-7|TRBV4-2|many
TGTGCCAGCAGCCAAGATTGGAGGGCTGGAGACGAGCAGTACTTC
CASSQDWRAGDEQYF
>.|TRBJ2-2|TRBV20-1|many
TGCAGTGCTAGAGAATTAGGGGGGGAGCTGTTTTTT
CSARELGGELFF
>.|TRBJ2-1|TRBV20-1|many
TGCAGTGCTAGGATTGGGCTTCTCAGCTCCTACAATGAGCAGTTCTTC
CSARIGLLSSYNEQFF
>TRBD1|TRBJ2-3|TRBV7-9|few
TGTGCCAGCAGCCGCCGGGGACAGGGGACAGATACGCAGTATTTT
CASSRRGQGTDTQYF
>.|TRBJ2-3|TRBV29-1|many
TGCAGCGTTGAATCACCGACATCCCTGGGGCCAGATACGCAGTATTTT
CSVESPTSLGPDTQYF
>TRBD2|TRBJ2-7|TRBV11-1|many
TGTGCCAGCAGCTTATCGGCGGGGGAGAGCGGGAACTCCTACGAGCAGTACTTC
CASSLSAGESGNSYEQYF
>.|TRBJ2-4|TRBV5-6|.
TGTGCCAGCTTCTATAAGCGGAACAAAAACATTCAGTACTTC
CASFYKRNKNIQYF
>.|TRBJ2-2|TRBV29-1|many
TGCAGCGTTGACAGGGGAACCGGGGAGCTGTTTTTT
CSVDRGTGELFF
>.|TRBJ2-2|TRBV4-3|many
TGCGCCAGCAGCCAAGGCGGACACACCGGGGAGCTGTTTTTT
CASSQGGHTGELFF
>.|TRBJ2-1|TRBV7-9|many
TGTGCCAGCAGCTTGACTACCAACAATGAGCAGTTCTTC
CASSLTTNNEQFF
>.|TRBJ2-3|TRBV5-1|many
TGCGCCAGCAGACCTCTGAGACAGGCCGCAGATACGCAGTATTTT
CASRPLRQAADTQYF
>.|TRBJ2-5|TRBV29-1|many
TGCAGCGTTGAATCAGGGTTGGGCGGCAGAGAGACCCAGTACTTC
CSVESGLGGRETQYF
>.|TRBJ1-4|TRBV5-1|many
TGCGCCAGCAGCCCCGCGGGCAGTAATGAAAAACTGTTTTTT
CASSPAGSNEKLFF
>TRBD2|TRBJ2-7|TRBV29-1|many
TGCAGCCTTGGGGAGGGAAAAGATGGAGAGCAGTACTTC
CSLGEGKDGEQYF